This T cell receptor beta chain was profiled in a study of control samples from healthy donors and cancer patients. V shed 4 bases and J 5 bases; nucleotides not matched to a gene: 14. CDR3 length equals 17 residues. From germline, CDR1 is LGHDT and CDR2 YNNKEL (reference sequence). The table came from immunoSEQ multiplex PCR; TCRdb's copy has only in-frame clones and leaves some out. The data hold about 90,000 clones, with 90% observed a single time. The gene calls are TRBV3-1 (or the pseudogene TRBV3-2) and TRBJ2-3; 8 positions agree with TRBD2. Sequenced: blood. The TCR was taken from a woman under 30 in good health. The CDR3 nucleotides are TGTGCCAGCAGCCCGGGGGCGGGGGGCCGTTACGTAGATACGCAGTATTTT. Its translation: CASSPGAGGRYVDTQYF.